This T cell receptor beta chain was sequenced during a study of CD8 T cells in ankylosing spondylitis. Findings and caveats of the study: Characteristic, it appeared, of ankylosing spondylitis blood was a TCR beta motif of about eight highly homologous variants. From matched ankylosing spondylitis synovial fluid, disease-linked clones were reportedly recovered at significantly enriched levels.

It was by quantitative 5'-RACE with molecular barcodes that TCR beta libraries were made. Each CDR3 protein gets one entry after TCRdb re-called the 5' RACE reads with MiXCR. The sample lists around 140,000 distinct CDR3 sequences, roughly a sixth occurring once. As concerns this clonotype: Its antigen is not identified.

The sequencing input was blood, either unsorted or a sorted T cell fraction (not recorded which). This sequence was found in a male donor with ankylosing spondylitis.

Written as DNA, the CDR3 is TGTGCCAGCAGCCAAACACAGGGGGCGCCTAATGAGCAGTTCTTC. Protein product: CASSQTQGAPNEQFF. V and J are TRBV3-1 and TRBJ2-1, with 9 nucleotides matching TRBD1. The V gene end was trimmed by 2 bases and the J gene end by 7 bases; junction bases not matched to a gene: 6. The germline CDR1 and CDR2 sequences are LGHDT and YNNKEL (reference sequence). The CDR3 is made up of 15 amino acids.